This TCR beta chain is drawn from a study of cytomegalovirus exposure and HLA in healthy donors (dated by TCRdb to between 2016 and 2019). General notes on the study: The 700 or so repertoires of the first cohort and the 95 to 150 validation repertoires were produced on the same platform, according to a later analysis. To predict cytomegalovirus infection status, the study combined high-throughput TCR immunosequencing, statistical association of individual TCRs with disease status, and machine learning. The study was designed to test whether signatures of past pathogen exposure could be identified by cataloging public T cell receptors. Besides the first cohort of around 670 subjects, a separate validation cohort made up of over 100 different subjects was used.

Study-level results and caveats: Subsequent analysis determined that TCRs grouped into clusters in the first cohort also showed a tendency toward co-occurrence across the 90 to 150 validation repertoires, and approximately 93% of cluster scores exceeded 0. Cytomegalovirus status was reported to be diagnosed by the classifier with high specificity and sensitivity in both the original and validation cohorts. Most TCR sequences were seen in very few donors, while some public TCRs were found in many individuals. A few of the identified cytomegalovirus-associated TCR beta chains were confirmed in vitro to be specific for cytomegalovirus antigens. It was suggested by the authors that the approach could potentially be generalized to other disease states and immunological phenotypes. The validation cohort had no HLA typing available for a later analysis, so co-occurrence within that cohort was assessed over all 130 or so repertoires. In the study, about 150 TCR beta chains were listed as associated with cytomegalovirus.

This clone was picked up one time. Its antigen remains unidentified. Per-nucleotide qualities are absent, and no much larger clonotype sits a single base away. The library was built by means of the immunoSEQ multiplex PCR assay. Turning to the authors' computational methods: A statistical classification framework was built to diagnose cytomegalovirus status from the catalog of TCR beta chain sequences. TCRdb limited this immuneACCESS table to in-frame rearrangements with V and J called. A share of clones is missing; checked studies link under half to unresolved V genes, and the rest is unexplained. That table is the source of V, J and clone size, and D and trimming were worked out from the DNA. This sample gives hundreds of thousands of clones in total; around 78% of them show up just once. The top ten hold around 5.4% of the sample. Donors formed part of the validation cohort, which comprised 120 subjects and was distinct from the first cohort of fewer than 750 subjects.

Including the terminal cysteine and phenylalanine, the CDR3 comprises 13 residues. Only the CDR3 part of the read is kept: 39 bases, read in frame from the first base. V sheds 8 bases and J sheds 5 bases, leaving 15 bases between their ends. CDR1 and CDR2 are drawn from the germline V gene: SNHLY, FYNNEI. The sequenced material came from PBMCs. The sequence was obtained from a woman under 30 in good health and CMV-seronegative. This chain is built from TRBV2 and TRBJ2-5; TRBD1 could be the D gene, as 5 bases match. CDR3 sequence: CASRFGARETQYF. The nucleotide sequence is TGTGCCAGCCGCTTTGGGGCTCGGGAGACCCAGTACTTC.